These T cell receptor beta chains were read from a single sample in a study of control samples from healthy donors and cancer patients. Produced via immunoSEQ multiplex PCR; TCRdb's table is partial and in-frame only. Among 150,000 or so clones listed, about 92% were seen once. The specimen was blood. The receptor set was obtained from a woman in her 50s in good health. Both conserved end residues are part of each CDR3. The D gene is left open where the match is weak. Expanded clones are given a class, and other clones once, few, many or no size at all.

d_gene | j_gene | v_gene | abundance | len | CDR3aa
. | TRBJ2-5 | TRBV29-1 | . | 12 | CSVERSGETQYF
. | TRBJ1-5 | TRBV27 | . | 14 | CASRPAGRNQPQHF
. | TRBJ1-3 | TRBV19 | . | 15 | CASTVTGGSGNTIYF
. | TRBJ2-7 | TRBV28 | . | 14 | CASSFSASSYEQYF
. | TRBJ2-5 | TRBV7-2 | . | 13 | CASSFLGGETQYF
. | TRBJ1-2 | TRBV2 | . | 13 | CASSVRQNYGYTF
TRBD1 | TRBJ1-1 | TRBV5-1 | . | 15 | CASTPFQGGGTEAFF
. | TRBJ2-7 | TRBV3-1/TRBV3-2 | . | 17 | CASSPLRQAAHYYEQYF
TRBD2 | TRBJ2-3 | TRBV4-2 | . | 18 | CASSQDYGTSGGTDTQYF
. | TRBJ2-7 | TRBV1 | . | 17 | CTSSRAGGGCGFYEQYF
TRBD2 | TRBJ2-7 | TRBV6-5 | once | 15 | CASRKLAGVTYEQYF
TRBD1 | TRBJ1-2 | TRBV7-2 | once | 16 | CASSLVGTVYNYGYTF
. | TRBJ1-1 | TRBV6-5 | . | 14 | CASTQSRVVPEAFF
TRBD1 | TRBJ1-2 | TRBV29-1 | . | 12 | CSVGDRSYGYTF
. | TRBJ1-2 | TRBV18 | . | 15 | CASSPRIQGDYGYTF
. | TRBJ2-1 | TRBV4-1 | . | 16 | CASSQGSGRIGNEQFF
. | TRBJ1-2 | TRBV28 | . | 13 | CASSLLGEYGYTF
TRBD1 | TRBJ1-1 | TRBV6-5 | . | 15 | CAVLPTGGAGTEAFF
. | TRBJ1-2 | TRBV5-8 | . | 15 | CASSKTSGVYDGYTF
. | TRBJ1-2 | TRBV30 | . | 13 | CAWSAGGEIGYTF
. | TRBJ2-7 | TRBV7-8 | . | 14 | CASSYGTYSYEQYF
. | TRBJ2-6 | TRBV7-2 | . | 15 | CASSSDRIGANVLTF
TRBD2 | TRBJ2-1 | TRBV14 | . | 15 | CASSKAGRSYNEQFF
. | TRBJ2-5 | TRBV24-1 | . | 13 | CATSQVGPETQYF
. | TRBJ1-1 | TRBV5-4 | . | 13 | CASSLELNTEAFF
. | TRBJ1-1 | TRBV20-1 | . | 11 | CSARGYTEAFF
. | TRBJ2-3 | TRBV27 | once | 14 | CASSPTRSTDTQYF
. | TRBJ1-1 | TRBV29-1 | . | 18 | CSVEDYNVYSVSNTEAFF
TRBD2 | TRBJ2-1 | TRBV10-3 | . | 14 | CASLAAGADNEQFF
TRBD1 | TRBJ2-7 | TRBV18 | . | 15 | CASSLGQGLWREQYF
TRBD1 | TRBJ1-1 | TRBV5-1 | . | 15 | CASSLGTLTGEEAFF
. | TRBJ1-1 | TRBV6-5 | . | 14 | CASSLGSMNTEAFF
. | TRBJ1-5 | TRBV30 | . | 14 | CAWSVPLGLQPQHF
. | TRBJ1-3 | TRBV5-1 | . | 16 | CASSPGGRNSGNTIYF
TRBD1 | TRBJ1-6 | TRBV9 | . | 14 | CASSVQGDNSPLHF